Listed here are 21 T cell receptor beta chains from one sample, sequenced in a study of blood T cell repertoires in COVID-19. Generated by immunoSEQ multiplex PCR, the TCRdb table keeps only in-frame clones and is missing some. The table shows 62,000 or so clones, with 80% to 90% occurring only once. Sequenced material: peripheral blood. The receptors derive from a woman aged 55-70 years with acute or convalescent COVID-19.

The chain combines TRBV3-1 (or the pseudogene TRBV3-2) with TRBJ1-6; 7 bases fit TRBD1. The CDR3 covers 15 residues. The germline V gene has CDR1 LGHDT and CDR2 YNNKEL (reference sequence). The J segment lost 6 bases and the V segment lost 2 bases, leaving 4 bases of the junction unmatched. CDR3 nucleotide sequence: TGTGCCAGCAGCCAACGACAGGGAGGTAATTCACCCCTCCACTTT. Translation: CASSQRQGGNSPLHF.

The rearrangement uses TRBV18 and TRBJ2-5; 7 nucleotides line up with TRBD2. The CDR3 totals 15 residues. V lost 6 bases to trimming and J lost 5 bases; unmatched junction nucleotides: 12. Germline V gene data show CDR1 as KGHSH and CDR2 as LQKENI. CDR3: CASSPGGGSLETQYF. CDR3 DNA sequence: TGTGCCAGCTCCCCTGGCGGCGGGAGTCTTGAGACCCAGTACTTC.

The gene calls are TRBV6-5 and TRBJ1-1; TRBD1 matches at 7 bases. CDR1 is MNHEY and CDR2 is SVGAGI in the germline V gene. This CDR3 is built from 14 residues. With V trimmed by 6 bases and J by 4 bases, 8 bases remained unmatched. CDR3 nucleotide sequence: TGTGCCAGCAGGCCTCGACAGGGATTCACTGAAGCTTTCTTT. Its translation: CASRPRQGFTEAFF.

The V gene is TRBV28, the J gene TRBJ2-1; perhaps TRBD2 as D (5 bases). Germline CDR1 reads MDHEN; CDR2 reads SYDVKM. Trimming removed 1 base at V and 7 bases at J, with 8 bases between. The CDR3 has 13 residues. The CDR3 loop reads CASSLYPGNEQFF. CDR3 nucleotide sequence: TGTGCCAGCAGTTTATATCCGGGGAATGAGCAGTTCTTC. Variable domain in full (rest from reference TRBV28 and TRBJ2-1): DVKVTQSSRYLVKRTGEKVFLECVQDMDHENMFWYRQDPGLGLRLIYFSYDVKMKEKGDIPEGYSVSREKKERFSLILESASTNQTSMYLCASSLYPGNEQFFGPGTRLTVL.

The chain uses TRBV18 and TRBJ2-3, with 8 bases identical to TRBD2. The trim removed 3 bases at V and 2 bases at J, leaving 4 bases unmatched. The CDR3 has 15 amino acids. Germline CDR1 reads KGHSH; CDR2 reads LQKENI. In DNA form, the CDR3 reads TGTGCCAGCTCACCCCTAGCGGGCTCCACAGATACGCAGTATTTT. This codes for CASSPLAGSTDTQYF.

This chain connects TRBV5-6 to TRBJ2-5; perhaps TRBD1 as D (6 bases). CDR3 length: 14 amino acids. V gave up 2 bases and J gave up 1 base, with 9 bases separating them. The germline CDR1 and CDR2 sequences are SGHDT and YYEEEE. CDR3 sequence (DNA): TGTGCCAGCAGCTTAACAGGGTTCCAAGAGACCCAGTACTTC. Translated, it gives CASSLTGFQETQYF.

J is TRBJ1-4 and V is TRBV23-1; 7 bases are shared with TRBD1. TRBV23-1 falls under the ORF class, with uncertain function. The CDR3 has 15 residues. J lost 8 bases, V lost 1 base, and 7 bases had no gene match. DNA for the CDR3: TGCGCCAGCAGTCAATTGAGGAGGGGGCGCGAAAAACTGTTTTTT. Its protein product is CASSQLRRGREKLFF.

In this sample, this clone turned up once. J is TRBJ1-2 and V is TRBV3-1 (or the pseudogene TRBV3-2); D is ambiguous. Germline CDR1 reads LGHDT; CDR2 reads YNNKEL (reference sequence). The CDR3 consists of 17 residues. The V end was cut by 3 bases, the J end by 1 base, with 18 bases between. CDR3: CASSQDSTNIINYGYTF. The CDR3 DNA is TGTGCCAGCAGCCAGGACTCCACCAATATAATTAACTATGGCTACACCTTC.

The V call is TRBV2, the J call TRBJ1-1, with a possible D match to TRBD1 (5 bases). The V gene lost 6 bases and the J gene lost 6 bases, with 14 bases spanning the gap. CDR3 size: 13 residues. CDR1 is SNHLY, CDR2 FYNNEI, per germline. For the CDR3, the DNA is TGTGCCAGCAGAGTTCAGGGACTACCTGAAGCTTTCTTT. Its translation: CASRVQGLPEAFF.

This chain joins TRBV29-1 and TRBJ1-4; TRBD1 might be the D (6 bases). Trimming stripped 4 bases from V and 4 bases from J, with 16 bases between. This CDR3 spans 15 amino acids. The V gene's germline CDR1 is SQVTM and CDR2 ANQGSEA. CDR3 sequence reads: CSVARGTAGNEKLFF. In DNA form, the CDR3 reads TGCAGCGTTGCGAGGGGGACCGCCGGTAATGAAAAACTGTTTTTT. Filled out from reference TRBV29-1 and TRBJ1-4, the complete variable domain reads SAVISQKPSRDICQRGTSLTIQCQVDSQVTMMFWYRQQPGQSLTLIATANQGSEATYESGFVIDKFPISRPNLTFSTLTVSNMSPEDSSIYLCSVARGTAGNEKLFFGSGTQLSVL.

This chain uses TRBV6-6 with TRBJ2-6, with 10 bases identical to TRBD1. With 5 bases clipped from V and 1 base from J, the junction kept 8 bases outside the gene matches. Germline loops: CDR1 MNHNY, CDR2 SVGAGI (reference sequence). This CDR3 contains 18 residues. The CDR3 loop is CASSPRQGAVSGANVLTF. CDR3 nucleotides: TGTGCCAGCAGTCCTCGACAGGGGGCAGTATCTGGGGCCAACGTCCTGACTTTC.

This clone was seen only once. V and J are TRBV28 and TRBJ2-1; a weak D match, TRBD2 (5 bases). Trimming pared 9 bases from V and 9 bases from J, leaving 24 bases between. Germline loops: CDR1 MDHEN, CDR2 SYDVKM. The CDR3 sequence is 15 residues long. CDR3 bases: TGTGCCAGTCGGACGCGGGCGGCCCCGATGCCTGAGCAGTTCTTC. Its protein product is CASRTRAAPMPEQFF. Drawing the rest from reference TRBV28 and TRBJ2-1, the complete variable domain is DVKVTQSSRYLVKRTGEKVFLECVQDMDHENMFWYRQDPGLGLRLIYFSYDVKMKEKGDIPEGYSVSREKKERFSLILESASTNQTSMYLCASRTRAAPMPEQFFGPGTRLTVL.

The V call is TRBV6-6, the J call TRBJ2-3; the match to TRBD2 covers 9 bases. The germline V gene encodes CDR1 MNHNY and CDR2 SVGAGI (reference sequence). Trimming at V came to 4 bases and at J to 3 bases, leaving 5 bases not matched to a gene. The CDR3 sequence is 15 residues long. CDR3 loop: CASSSSGTGTDTQYF. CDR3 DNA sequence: TGTGCCAGCAGTTCTAGCGGGACGGGAACAGATACGCAGTATTTT.

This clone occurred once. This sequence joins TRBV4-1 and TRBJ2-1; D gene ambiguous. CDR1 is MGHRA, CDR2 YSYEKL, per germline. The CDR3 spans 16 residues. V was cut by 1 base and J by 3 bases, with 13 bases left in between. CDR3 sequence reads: CASSQVDLVFYNEQFF. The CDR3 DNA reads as TGCGCCAGCAGCCAAGTTGATCTAGTGTTCTACAATGAGCAGTTCTTC.

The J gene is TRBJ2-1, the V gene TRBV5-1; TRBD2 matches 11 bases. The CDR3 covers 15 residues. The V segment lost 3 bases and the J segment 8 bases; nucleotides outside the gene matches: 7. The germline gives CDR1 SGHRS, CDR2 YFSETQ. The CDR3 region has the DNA TGCGCCAGCAGCTCCACGACTAGCGGGGTATATGAGCAGTTCTTC. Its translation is CASSSTTSGVYEQFF. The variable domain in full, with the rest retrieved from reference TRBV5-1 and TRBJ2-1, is KAGVTQTPRYLIKTRGQQVTLSCSPISGHRSVSWYQQTPGQGLQFLFEYFSETQRNKGNFPGRFSGRQFSNSRSEMNVSTLELGDSALYLCASSSTTSGVYEQFFGPGTRLTVL.

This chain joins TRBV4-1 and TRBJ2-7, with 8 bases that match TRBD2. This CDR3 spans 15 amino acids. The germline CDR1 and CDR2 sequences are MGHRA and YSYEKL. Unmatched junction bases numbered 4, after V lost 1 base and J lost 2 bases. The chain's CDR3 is CASSQGPGLAYEQYF. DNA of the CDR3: TGCGCCAGCAGCCAAGGCCCGGGACTAGCCTACGAGCAGTACTTC.

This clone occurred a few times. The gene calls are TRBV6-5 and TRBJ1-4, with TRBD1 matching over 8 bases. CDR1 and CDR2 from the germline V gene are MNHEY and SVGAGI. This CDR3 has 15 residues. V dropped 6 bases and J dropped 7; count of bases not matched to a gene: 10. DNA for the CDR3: TGTGCCAGCAGGCCCCAGGGGGCAAGGGGTGAAAAACTGTTTTTT. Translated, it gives CASRPQGARGEKLFF.

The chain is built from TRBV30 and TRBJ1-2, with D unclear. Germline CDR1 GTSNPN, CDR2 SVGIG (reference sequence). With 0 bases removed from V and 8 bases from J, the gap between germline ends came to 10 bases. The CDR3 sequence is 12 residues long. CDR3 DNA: TGTGCCTGGAGTGTACCAAGAGGGGGCTACACCTTC. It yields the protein CAWSVPRGGYTF.

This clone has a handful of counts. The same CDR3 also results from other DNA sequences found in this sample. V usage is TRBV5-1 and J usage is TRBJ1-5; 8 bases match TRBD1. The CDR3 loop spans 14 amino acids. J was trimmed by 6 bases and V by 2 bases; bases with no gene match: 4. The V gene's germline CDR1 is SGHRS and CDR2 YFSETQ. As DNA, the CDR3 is TGCGCCAGCAGCTTAGGACAGGGAGGTCAGCCCCAGCATTTT. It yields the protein CASSLGQGGQPQHF.

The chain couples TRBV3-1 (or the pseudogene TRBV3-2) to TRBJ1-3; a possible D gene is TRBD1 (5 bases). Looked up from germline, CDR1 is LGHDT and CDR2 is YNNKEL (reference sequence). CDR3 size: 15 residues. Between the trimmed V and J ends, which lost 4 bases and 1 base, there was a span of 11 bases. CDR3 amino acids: CASSPWGSSGNTIYF. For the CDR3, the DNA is TGTGCCAGCAGCCCCTGGGGCTCATCTGGAAACACCATATATTTT.

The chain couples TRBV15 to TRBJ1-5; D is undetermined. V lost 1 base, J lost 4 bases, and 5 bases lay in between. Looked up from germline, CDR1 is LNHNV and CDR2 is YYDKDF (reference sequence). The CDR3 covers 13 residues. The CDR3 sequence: CATSRGVNQPQHF. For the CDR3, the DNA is TGTGCCACCAGCAGAGGAGTTAATCAGCCCCAGCATTTT. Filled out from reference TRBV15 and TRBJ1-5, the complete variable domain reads DAMVIQNPRYQVTQFGKPVTLSCSQTLNHNVMYWYQQKSSQAPKLLFHYYDKDFNNEADTPDNFQSRRPNTSFCFLDIRSPGLGDTAMYLCATSRGVNQPQHFGDGTRLSIL.